Shown below are 6 T cell receptor beta chains from a single sample sequenced in a study of T cells in Graves' hyperthyroidism and ophthalmopathy. Using RNA transcripts as the source, TCR beta CDR3 regions were amplified. During a first-round RT-PCR of the TCR CDR3, the HTBI primer set was used. TCRdb analysed the multiplex PCR reads with MiXCR anew, one entry per CDR3 protein. The sample includes approximately 480,000 distinct CDR3 sequences, 20% to 25% of them seen just once. Sequenced material: blood. The receptor set was obtained from a man younger than 35 with Graves' hyperthyroidism.

This clonotype was counted at least ten times. The chain combines TRBV10-2 with TRBJ1-2; D is uncertain. Germline values: CDR1 WSHSY, CDR2 SAAADI. This CDR3 is built from 17 residues. The V and J ends lost 3 bases and 6 bases respectively, with 23 bases between them. CDR3: CASSDTLPPGRLNGYTF. Here the CDR3 DNA reads TGCGCCAGCAGTGACACACTCCCTCCTGGGCGTCTAAATGGCTACACCTTC.

The rearrangement links TRBV4-1 to TRBJ2-2; D could derive from TRBD1 or TRBD2 (5 bases each). Looked up from germline, CDR1 is MGHRA and CDR2 is YSYEKL. V was clipped by 2 bases and J by 4 bases, with 17 bases between them. The CDR3 loop spans 17 amino acids. The CDR3 here is CASSQTGLPWATGELFF. CDR3 sequence (DNA): TGCGCCAGCAGCCAAACAGGACTCCCCTGGGCCACCGGGGAGCTGTTTTTT.

The rearrangement joins TRBV7-9 to TRBJ2-5; tentatively, D is TRBD1 (5 bases). V dropped 3 bases and J dropped 6 bases, with 14 bases sitting between them. Germline loops: CDR1 SEHNR, CDR2 FQNEAQ (reference sequence). The CDR3 spans 14 residues. CDR3 sequence (DNA): TGTGCCAGCAGCTTCCAGGGTTTGGGAAAGACCCAGTACTTC. Translated, it gives CASSFQGLGKTQYF.

This clonotype was seen just once. The V call is TRBV4-2, the J call TRBJ2-7; 9 bases are a match to TRBD1. The CDR3 has 15 amino acids. Unmatched junction bases numbered 6, after V lost 1 base and J lost 5 bases. The V gene's germline CDR1 is LGHNA and CDR2 YNFKEQ. The CDR3 region is CASSQAGQGTDEQYF. CDR3 sequence (DNA): TGTGCCAGCAGCCAAGCCGGACAGGGGACTGACGAGCAGTACTTC.

This clonotype has ten or more counts. The chain recombines TRBV30 with TRBJ1-1, with D hard to call. CDR3 length equals 12 residues. V lost 7 bases and J 0 bases, leaving 9 bases between the germline ends. Germline CDR1 GTSNPN, CDR2 SVGIG (reference sequence). CDR3 nucleotides: TGTGCCTTCTCCACATTGAACACTGAAGCTTTCTTT. Protein: CAFSTLNTEAFF.

This sequence joins TRBV30 and TRBJ2-2, with D unclear. Germline loops: CDR1 GTSNPN, CDR2 SVGIG (reference sequence). Deletions cut 3 bases from V and 9 bases from J, with 11 bases between. CDR3 length equals 12 residues. The CDR3 nucleotides read TGTGCCTGGAGCGCACTTCCGAGGGAGCTGTTTTTT. Translating it yields CAWSALPRELFF.